This is a list of T cell receptor beta chains from one sample in a study of identical twins. TCRdb redid the calling of the 5' RACE reads with MiXCR, one entry per CDR3 protein. The profile shows 1.5 million to 2 million distinct CDR3 sequences, around a third of them singletons. The sample was cord blood. The receptors originated from a newborn girl in good health. Both conserved end residues are part of each CDR3. Fields, in order: D gene, V gene, clone size, J gene, CDR3 protein, CDR3 DNA. A D gene is named only where the DNA matches it firmly. For some rows the clone size is stated as once, few or many, or as a class when expanded; others skip it.

D gene: TRBD1
V gene: TRBV27
clone size: -
J gene: TRBJ1-5
CDR3 protein: CASSLSPTGSEPQHF
CDR3 DNA: TGTGCCAGCAGTTTATCGCCGACAGGGAGCGAGCCCCAGCATTTT

D gene: -
V gene: TRBV6-1
clone size: -
J gene: TRBJ2-3
CDR3 protein: CASSVTRDSRSDTQYF
CDR3 DNA: TGTGCCAGCAGTGTGACCCGGGACTCACGTTCAGATACGCAGTATTTT

D gene: -
V gene: TRBV7-9
clone size: -
J gene: TRBJ1-1
CDR3 protein: CASSVGTTVNTDAFF
CDR3 DNA: TGCGCCAGCAGCGTGGGAACGACAGTGAACACTGACGCTTTCTTT

D gene: -
V gene: TRBV11-2
clone size: few
J gene: TRBJ1-1
CDR3 protein: CASSPKRGLNTEAFF
CDR3 DNA: TGTGCCAGCAGCCCGAAGCGGGGATTGAACACTGAAGCTTTCTTT

D gene: -
V gene: TRBV12-3/TRBV12-4
clone size: -
J gene: TRBJ2-7
CDR3 protein: CASSLRGIYNEQYF
CDR3 DNA: TGTGCCAGCAGTTTGAGGGGGATCTACAATGAGCAGTACTTC

D gene: TRBD1
V gene: TRBV25-1
clone size: few
J gene: TRBJ2-7
CDR3 protein: CASTRQGSYNEQYF
CDR3 DNA: TGTGCCAGCACCCGACAGGGATCCTACAATGAGCAGTACTTC

D gene: TRBD1
V gene: TRBV28
clone size: many
J gene: TRBJ2-5
CDR3 protein: CASRTGGQETQYF
CDR3 DNA: TGTGCCAGCCGAACAGGGGGCCAAGAGACCCAGTACTTC

D gene: TRBD1
V gene: TRBV2
clone size: -
J gene: TRBJ1-1
CDR3 protein: CASHQSRQGLNTEAFF
CDR3 DNA: TGTGCCAGCCATCAGTCTCGACAGGGACTGAACACTGAAGCTTTCTTT

D gene: -
V gene: TRBV2
clone size: few
J gene: TRBJ1-2
CDR3 protein: CASREGFEKGGYTF
CDR3 DNA: TGTGCCAGCAGGGAGGGATTCGAAAAGGGTGGCTACACCTTC

D gene: -
V gene: TRBV29-1
clone size: few
J gene: TRBJ1-1
CDR3 protein: CSVAEGRLNTEAFF
CDR3 DNA: TGCAGCGTTGCCGAGGGCAGATTGAACACTGAAGCTTTCTTT

D gene: TRBD1
V gene: TRBV9
clone size: -
J gene: TRBJ2-7
CDR3 protein: CASSVGGQALYEQYF
CDR3 DNA: TGTGCCAGCAGCGTAGGGGGACAGGCCTTATACGAGCAGTACTTC

D gene: TRBD1
V gene: TRBV20-1
clone size: few
J gene: TRBJ2-7
CDR3 protein: CSARIGTGVVYEQYF
CDR3 DNA: TGCAGTGCTAGAATTGGGACAGGGGTTGTTTACGAGCAGTACTTC

D gene: TRBD1
V gene: TRBV20-1
clone size: -
J gene: TRBJ1-3
CDR3 protein: CRAQGASGNTIYF
CDR3 DNA: TGCAGGGCACAGGGGGCGTCTGGAAACACCATATATTTT

D gene: -
V gene: TRBV7-8
clone size: -
J gene: TRBJ1-1
CDR3 protein: CASSSGGADTEAFF
CDR3 DNA: TGTGCCAGCAGCTCGGGGGGGGCGGACACTGAAGCTTTCTTT

D gene: -
V gene: TRBV11-2
clone size: -
J gene: TRBJ1-2
CDR3 protein: CASSLIIGTQANYGYTF
CDR3 DNA: TGTGCCAGCAGCTTAATAATTGGGACCCAAGCTAACTATGGCTACACCTTC

D gene: TRBD1
V gene: TRBV20-1
clone size: -
J gene: TRBJ1-2
CDR3 protein: CSAVDRGGYGYTF
CDR3 DNA: TGCAGTGCTGTTGACAGGGGAGGGTATGGCTACACCTTC

D gene: -
V gene: TRBV12-3/TRBV12-4
clone size: few
J gene: TRBJ2-2
CDR3 protein: CASSPLRTAGGELFF
CDR3 DNA: TGTGCCAGCAGTCCCCTCCGGACCGCTGGGGGGGAGCTGTTTTTT

D gene: TRBD1
V gene: TRBV24-1
clone size: -
J gene: TRBJ1-5
CDR3 protein: CATSDYTGGNQPQHF
CDR3 DNA: TGTGCCACCAGTGATTACACAGGGGGCAATCAGCCCCAGCATTTT

D gene: TRBD2
V gene: TRBV6-5
clone size: few
J gene: TRBJ2-4
CDR3 protein: CASSYSELAVAKNIQYF
CDR3 DNA: TGTGCCAGCAGTTACTCGGAACTAGCGGTAGCCAAAAACATTCAGTACTTC

D gene: -
V gene: TRBV5-1
clone size: few
J gene: TRBJ1-1
CDR3 protein: CASGGRNTEAFF
CDR3 DNA: TGCGCCAGCGGCGGACGCAACACTGAAGCTTTCTTT

D gene: -
V gene: TRBV10-2
clone size: -
J gene: TRBJ2-2
CDR3 protein: CASSEWGGGNTGELFF
CDR3 DNA: TGCGCCAGCAGTGAATGGGGCGGCGGCAACACCGGGGAGCTGTTTTTT

D gene: -
V gene: TRBV20-1
clone size: few
J gene: TRBJ1-2
CDR3 protein: CSAQTGPYGYTF
CDR3 DNA: TGCAGTGCTCAGACGGGACCCTATGGCTACACCTTC

D gene: -
V gene: TRBV5-5
clone size: few
J gene: TRBJ2-1
CDR3 protein: CASSPDPSSYNEQFF
CDR3 DNA: TGTGCCAGCAGCCCGGACCCGAGCTCCTACAATGAGCAGTTCTTC

D gene: TRBD1
V gene: TRBV28
clone size: -
J gene: TRBJ1-2
CDR3 protein: CASSSGQGGNGYTF
CDR3 DNA: TGTGCCAGCAGTAGCGGACAGGGTGGGAATGGCTACACCTTC

D gene: -
V gene: TRBV5-1
clone size: -
J gene: TRBJ2-1
CDR3 protein: CASSTTLDEQFF
CDR3 DNA: TGCGCCAGCAGCACAACTTTGGATGAGCAGTTCTTC

D gene: TRBD2
V gene: TRBV20-1
clone size: few
J gene: TRBJ2-7
CDR3 protein: CSASQRRGGFYEQYF
CDR3 DNA: TGCAGTGCTAGTCAGCGGCGGGGGGGTTTTTACGAGCAGTACTTC

D gene: -
V gene: TRBV6-5
clone size: -
J gene: TRBJ1-5
CDR3 protein: CASSLVPGWGQPQHF
CDR3 DNA: TGTGCCAGCAGCTTGGTGCCAGGGTGGGGTCAGCCCCAGCATTTT

D gene: TRBD2
V gene: TRBV10-3
clone size: -
J gene: TRBJ2-1
CDR3 protein: CAISESRVGLALSSYNEQFF
CDR3 DNA: TGTGCCATCAGTGAGTCTAGGGTGGGACTAGCCCTTTCTTCCTACAATGAGCAGTTCTTC

D gene: TRBD1
V gene: TRBV20-1
clone size: -
J gene: TRBJ2-3
CDR3 protein: CSANPDRGVTDTQYF
CDR3 DNA: TGCAGTGCTAACCCCGACAGGGGAGTGACAGATACGCAGTATTTT

D gene: -
V gene: TRBV27
clone size: few
J gene: TRBJ1-2
CDR3 protein: CASSLRTGPYYGYTF
CDR3 DNA: TGTGCCAGCAGTTTACGTACGGGGCCCTACTATGGCTACACCTTC

D gene: -
V gene: TRBV5-1
clone size: -
J gene: TRBJ2-7
CDR3 protein: CASSGGTVENNEQYF
CDR3 DNA: TGCGCCAGCAGCGGCGGGACTGTCGAAAACAATGAGCAGTACTTC

D gene: TRBD2
V gene: TRBV4-1
clone size: few
J gene: TRBJ2-1
CDR3 protein: CASSHRTGTWTSGTYNEQFF
CDR3 DNA: TGCGCCAGCAGCCATCGAACCGGGACATGGACTAGCGGGACCTACAATGAGCAGTTCTTC

D gene: TRBD2
V gene: TRBV5-1
clone size: -
J gene: TRBJ2-2
CDR3 protein: CASSFPPGLEALTGELFF
CDR3 DNA: TGCGCCAGCAGCTTCCCCCCGGGACTAGAAGCGCTCACCGGGGAGCTGTTTTTT

D gene: -
V gene: TRBV29-1
clone size: few
J gene: TRBJ2-7
CDR3 protein: CSVEGNSSYEQYF
CDR3 DNA: TGCAGCGTTGAAGGAAACAGCTCCTACGAGCAGTACTTC

D gene: TRBD2
V gene: TRBV5-1
clone size: many
J gene: TRBJ2-3
CDR3 protein: CASSLRTSGTDTQYF
CDR3 DNA: TGTGCCAGCAGCTTAAGGACTAGCGGCACAGATACGCAGTATTTT

D gene: -
V gene: TRBV2
clone size: -
J gene: TRBJ2-3
CDR3 protein: CAGGLTDTQYF
CDR3 DNA: TGTGCCGGAGGCCTCACAGATACGCAGTATTTT

D gene: -
V gene: TRBV4-2
clone size: -
J gene: TRBJ2-4
CDR3 protein: CASSQRWGLRDIQYF
CDR3 DNA: TGTGCCAGCAGCCAGAGGTGGGGGCTCAGAGACATTCAGTACTTC

D gene: -
V gene: TRBV28
clone size: -
J gene: TRBJ1-4
CDR3 protein: CASSPFNEKLFF
CDR3 DNA: TGTGCCAGCAGTCCCTTTAATGAAAAACTGTTTTTT

D gene: -
V gene: TRBV7-2
clone size: -
J gene: TRBJ2-7
CDR3 protein: CASSLWVAVSREQYF
CDR3 DNA: TGTGCCAGCAGCTTATGGGTCGCGGTATCGCGAGAGCAGTACTTC

D gene: -
V gene: TRBV12-5
clone size: -
J gene: TRBJ2-1
CDR3 protein: CASGLGGGSYNEQFF
CDR3 DNA: TGTGCTAGTGGTTTGGGCGGAGGGAGTTACAATGAGCAGTTCTTC

D gene: -
V gene: TRBV5-1
clone size: -
J gene: TRBJ1-2
CDR3 protein: CASSFETGINNGYTF
CDR3 DNA: TGCGCCAGCAGCTTTGAGACGGGGATCAACAACGGCTACACCTTC

D gene: -
V gene: TRBV10-3
clone size: few
J gene: TRBJ2-1
CDR3 protein: CASSERPYNEQFF
CDR3 DNA: TGTGCCAGCAGTGAGCGACCATACAATGAGCAGTTCTTC

D gene: -
V gene: TRBV12-3/TRBV12-4
clone size: -
J gene: TRBJ2-7
CDR3 protein: CASSFETGAYEQYF
CDR3 DNA: TGTGCCAGCAGTTTCGAGACAGGAGCCTACGAGCAGTACTTC

D gene: TRBD2
V gene: TRBV20-1
clone size: -
J gene: TRBJ2-1
CDR3 protein: CSARETSGTRSYNEQFF
CDR3 DNA: TGCAGTGCTAGGGAGACTAGCGGGACGAGGTCCTACAATGAGCAGTTCTTC

D gene: -
V gene: TRBV5-1
clone size: few
J gene: TRBJ2-6
CDR3 protein: CASSLAPSPYPDSGANVLTF
CDR3 DNA: TGCGCCAGCAGCTTGGCACCCTCGCCATACCCAGACTCTGGGGCCAACGTCCTGACTTTC

D gene: TRBD2
V gene: TRBV7-9
clone size: few
J gene: TRBJ2-1
CDR3 protein: CASSVAGAFYNEQFF
CDR3 DNA: TGTGCCAGCAGCGTAGCGGGGGCCTTCTACAATGAGCAGTTCTTC

D gene: -
V gene: TRBV29-1
clone size: many
J gene: TRBJ2-4
CDR3 protein: CSGLARDIQYF
CDR3 DNA: TGCAGCGGCCTTGCAAGGGACATTCAGTACTTC

D gene: TRBD2
V gene: TRBV20-1
clone size: -
J gene: TRBJ2-4
CDR3 protein: CSARDPGTSVLNIQYF
CDR3 DNA: TGCAGTGCTAGGGACCCCGGGACTAGCGTTTTGAACATTCAGTACTTC

D gene: TRBD2
V gene: TRBV6-6
clone size: -
J gene: TRBJ2-1
CDR3 protein: CATSGRASYNEQFF
CDR3 DNA: TGTGCCACCAGCGGGAGGGCCTCCTACAATGAGCAGTTCTTC

D gene: -
V gene: TRBV15
clone size: -
J gene: TRBJ1-5
CDR3 protein: CATSREQGYQPQHF
CDR3 DNA: TGTGCCACCAGCAGAGAGCAGGGCTACCAGCCCCAGCATTTT

D gene: -
V gene: TRBV4-2
clone size: -
J gene: TRBJ2-5
CDR3 protein: CASSPLENGETQYF
CDR3 DNA: TGTGCCAGCAGCCCGCTTGAGAACGGGGAGACCCAGTACTTC

D gene: -
V gene: TRBV6-2/TRBV6-3
clone size: few
J gene: TRBJ1-5
CDR3 protein: CASSYIRGRSNQPQHF
CDR3 DNA: TGTGCCAGCAGTTACATCAGGGGTCGTAGCAATCAGCCCCAGCATTTT

D gene: -
V gene: TRBV12-3/TRBV12-4
clone size: -
J gene: TRBJ1-2
CDR3 protein: CASSFLGYPYGYTF
CDR3 DNA: TGTGCCAGCAGTTTCCTGGGTTATCCCTATGGCTACACCTTC

D gene: -
V gene: TRBV13
clone size: few
J gene: TRBJ2-1
CDR3 protein: CASSLGEGRTFSYNEQFF
CDR3 DNA: TGTGCCAGCAGCTTAGGAGAGGGTAGAACATTCTCCTACAATGAGCAGTTCTTC